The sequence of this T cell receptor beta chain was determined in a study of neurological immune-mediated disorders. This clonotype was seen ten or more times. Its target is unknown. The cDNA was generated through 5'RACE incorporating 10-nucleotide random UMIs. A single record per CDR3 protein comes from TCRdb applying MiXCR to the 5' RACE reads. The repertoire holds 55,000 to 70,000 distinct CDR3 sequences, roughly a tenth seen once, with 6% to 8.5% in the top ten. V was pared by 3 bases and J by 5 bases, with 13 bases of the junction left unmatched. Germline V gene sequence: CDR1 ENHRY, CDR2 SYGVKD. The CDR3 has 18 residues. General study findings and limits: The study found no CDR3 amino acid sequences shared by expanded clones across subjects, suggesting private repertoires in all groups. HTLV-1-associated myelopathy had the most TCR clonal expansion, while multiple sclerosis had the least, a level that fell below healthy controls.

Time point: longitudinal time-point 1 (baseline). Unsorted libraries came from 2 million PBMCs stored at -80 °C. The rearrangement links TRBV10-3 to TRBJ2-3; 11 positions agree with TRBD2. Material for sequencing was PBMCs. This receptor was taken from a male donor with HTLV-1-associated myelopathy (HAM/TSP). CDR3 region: CAISEERSSGGLGDTQYF. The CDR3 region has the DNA TGTGCCATCAGTGAAGAGAGGTCTAGCGGGGGGCTGGGAGATACGCAGTATTTT.